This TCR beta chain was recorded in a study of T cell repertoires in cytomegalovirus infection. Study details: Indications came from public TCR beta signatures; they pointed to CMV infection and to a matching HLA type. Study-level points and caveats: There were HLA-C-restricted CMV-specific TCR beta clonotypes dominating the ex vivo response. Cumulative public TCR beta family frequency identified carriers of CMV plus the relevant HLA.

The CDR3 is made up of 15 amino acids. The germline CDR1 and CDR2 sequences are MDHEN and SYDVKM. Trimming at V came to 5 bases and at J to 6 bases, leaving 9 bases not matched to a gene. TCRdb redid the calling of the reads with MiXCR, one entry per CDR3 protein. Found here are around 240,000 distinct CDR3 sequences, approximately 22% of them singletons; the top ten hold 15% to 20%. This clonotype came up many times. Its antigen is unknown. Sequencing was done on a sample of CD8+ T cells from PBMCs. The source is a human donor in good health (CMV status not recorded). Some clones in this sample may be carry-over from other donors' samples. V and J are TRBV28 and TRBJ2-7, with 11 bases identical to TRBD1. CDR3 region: CASSNGQGALSEQYF. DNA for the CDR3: TGTGCCAGCAGTAACGGACAGGGGGCCCTCAGCGAGCAGTACTTC. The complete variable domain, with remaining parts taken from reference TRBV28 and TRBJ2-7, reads DVKVTQSSRYLVKRTGEKVFLECVQDMDHENMFWYRQDPGLGLRLIYFSYDVKMKEKGDIPEGYSVSREKKERFSLILESASTNQTSMYLCASSNGQGALSEQYFGPGTRLTVT.